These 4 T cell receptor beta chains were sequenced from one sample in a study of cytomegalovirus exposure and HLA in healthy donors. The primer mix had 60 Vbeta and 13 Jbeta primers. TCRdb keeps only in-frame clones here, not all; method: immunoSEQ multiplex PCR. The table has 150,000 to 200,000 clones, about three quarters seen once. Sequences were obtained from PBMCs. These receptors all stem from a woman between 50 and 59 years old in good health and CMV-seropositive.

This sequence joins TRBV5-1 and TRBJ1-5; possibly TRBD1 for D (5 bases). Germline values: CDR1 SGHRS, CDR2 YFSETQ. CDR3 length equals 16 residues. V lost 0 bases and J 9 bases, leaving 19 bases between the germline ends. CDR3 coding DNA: TGCGCCAGCAGCTTGGACGGTTGGGGCCGCGGGGGGCCCCAGCATTTT. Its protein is CASSLDGWGRGGPQHF.

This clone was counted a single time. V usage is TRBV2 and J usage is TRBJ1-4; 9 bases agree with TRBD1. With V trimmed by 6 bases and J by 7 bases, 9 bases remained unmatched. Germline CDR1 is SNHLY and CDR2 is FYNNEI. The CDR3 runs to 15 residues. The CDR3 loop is CASRAHRDRVEKLFF. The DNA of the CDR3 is TGTGCCAGCAGGGCACACCGGGACAGGGTTGAAAAACTGTTTTTT.

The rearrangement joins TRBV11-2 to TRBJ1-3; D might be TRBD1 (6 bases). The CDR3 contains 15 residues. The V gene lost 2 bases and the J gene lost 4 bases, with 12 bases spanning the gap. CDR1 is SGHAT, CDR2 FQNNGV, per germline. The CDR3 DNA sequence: TGTGCCAGCAGCTTACCCTACAGGGTGGGAAACACCATATATTTT. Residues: CASSLPYRVGNTIYF.

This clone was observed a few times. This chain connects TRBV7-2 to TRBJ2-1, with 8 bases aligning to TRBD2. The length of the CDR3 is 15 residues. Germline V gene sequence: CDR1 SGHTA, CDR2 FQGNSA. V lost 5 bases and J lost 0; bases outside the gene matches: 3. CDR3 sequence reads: CASSPTSGSYNEQFF. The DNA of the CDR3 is TGTGCCAGCAGCCCTACTAGCGGCTCCTACAATGAGCAGTTCTTC.